This TCR beta chain comes out of a study of beta chain features in type 1 diabetes. This CDR3 has 14 residues. The V end lost 0 bases, the J end lost 5 bases, and 11 bases lay between the germline ends. CDR1 SGHRS and CDR2 YFSETQ come from the germline V gene. Findings of the study overall: Type 1 diabetes patients had fewer VDJ junction insertions and more deletions. High TCR expression in some cells could lead to their over-representation in cDNA sequencing.

This clone was counted between two and nine times. What it recognizes is unknown. The entirety of the isolated RNA underwent reverse transcription, so expressed TCRB transcripts were sequenced. TCRdb keeps only in-frame clones here, not all; method: immunoSEQ multiplex PCR. The table lists roughly 290,000 clones, approximately 8.1% of them singletons. Sorted cells reached over 95% purity in every population. The sample was central memory CD4+ T cells from blood. The origin of this receptor is a young woman in good health. The chain joins TRBV5-1 to TRBJ1-1; no firm D call. The CDR3, as DNA: TGCGCCAGCAGCTTGGAAAAGGGAGGGACTGAAGCTTTCTTT. This gives the protein CASSLEKGGTEAFF.